This record concerns one TCR beta chain sequence. The antigen is undetermined. Individual patients had between 1 and 8 samples, taken pretreatment and on-treatment. The sample is drawn from a study of PD-L1 blockade in urothelial cancer. As for the study in general: T cell content in blood samples showed a median of about 150,000.

General study points: Patients who had durable benefit saw their tumor-associated blood clones expand more at 3 weeks.

Each PCR had synthetic TCR analog templates added to it as a spike-in. Assay: immunoSEQ multiplex PCR; the TCRdb copy retains only in-frame clones and omits some. The table includes more than 35,000 clones, about nine tenths detected once. Unmatched junction bases numbered 16, after V lost 8 bases and J lost 4 bases. Looked up from germline, CDR1 is MDHEN and CDR2 is SYDVKM. The CDR3 extends over 17 amino acids. This sequence originates from a man aged 70 or older with urothelial cancer. The source material was PBMCs, sampled around atezolizumab (anti-PD-L1) treatment. This chain uses TRBV28 with TRBJ2-5, with 10 bases that match TRBD2. DNA of the CDR3: TGTGCCAGCCTAGACAGGGCTATAGCGGGAGGAAGAGAGACCCAGTACTTC. Translation gives CASLDRAIAGGRETQYF.